This T cell receptor (beta chain) was documented in a study of shared clonotypes between healthy human individuals. This clone was counted a single time. Germline V gene data show CDR1 as MDHEN and CDR2 as SYDVKM. This CDR3 spans 14 amino acids. V lost 2 bases, J lost 0 bases, and 4 bases lay in between. Researchers ran the assay at a deep level. Approximately 27,000 T cell genomes, or around 330 ng DNA, went into replicate PCRs of unsorted PBMC. The repertoire was sequenced with immunoSEQ multiplex PCR; TCRdb's copy has only in-frame clones and lacks some. The table lists about 520,000 clones, around 73% of them singletons.

Input material: PBMCs. The J gene is TRBJ2-2, the V gene TRBV28; D not certain. The sequence came from a woman in her 40s in good health. Some clones in this sample may be carry-over from other donors' samples. The CDR3 bases are TGTGCCAGCAGTTTAGGTACGAACACCGGGGAGCTGTTTTTT. This sequence encodes CASSLGTNTGELFF.